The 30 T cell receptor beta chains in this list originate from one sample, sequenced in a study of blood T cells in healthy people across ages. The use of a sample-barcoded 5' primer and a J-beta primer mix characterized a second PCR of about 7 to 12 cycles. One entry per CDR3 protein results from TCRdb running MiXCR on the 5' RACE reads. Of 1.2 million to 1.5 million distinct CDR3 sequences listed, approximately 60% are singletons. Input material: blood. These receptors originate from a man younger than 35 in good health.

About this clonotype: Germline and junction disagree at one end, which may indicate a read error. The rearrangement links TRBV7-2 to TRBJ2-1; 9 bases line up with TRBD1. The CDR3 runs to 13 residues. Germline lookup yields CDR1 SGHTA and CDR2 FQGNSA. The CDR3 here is CANSEDRGGEQFF. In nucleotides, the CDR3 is TGTGCCAACAGCGAGGACAGGGGTGGAGAGCAGTTCTTC.

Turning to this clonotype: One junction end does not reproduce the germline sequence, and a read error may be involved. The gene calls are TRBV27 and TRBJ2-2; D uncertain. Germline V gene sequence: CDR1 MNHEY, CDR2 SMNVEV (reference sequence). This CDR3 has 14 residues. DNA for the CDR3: TGTGCCAGCAGTCAACAGATTAACATCGGGGAGCTGTTTTTT. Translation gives CASSQQINIGELFF.

The chain's CDR3 is CSASYGLASTNEKLFF. As DNA, the CDR3 is TGCAGTGCTAGTTACGGCCTAGCCTCAACTAATGAAAAACTGTTTTTT. The rearrangement uses TRBV20-1 and TRBJ1-4; D call uncertain. The V gene lost 3 bases and the J gene lost 0 bases, with 14 bases spanning the gap. Germline V gene data show CDR1 as DFQATT and CDR2 as SNEGSKA (reference sequence). The CDR3 length is 16 residues.

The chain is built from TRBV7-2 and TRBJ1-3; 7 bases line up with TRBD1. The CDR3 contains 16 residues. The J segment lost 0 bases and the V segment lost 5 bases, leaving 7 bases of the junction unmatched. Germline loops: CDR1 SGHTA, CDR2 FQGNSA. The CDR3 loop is CASSLRQGFSGNTIYF. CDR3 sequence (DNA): TGTGCCAGCAGCCTTCGACAGGGATTCTCTGGAAACACCATATATTTT. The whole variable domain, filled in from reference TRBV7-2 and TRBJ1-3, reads GAGVSQSPSNKVTEKGKDVELRCDPISGHTALYWYRQSLGQGLEFLIYFQGNSAPDKSGLPSDRFSAERTGGSVSTLTIQRTQQEDSAVYLCASSLRQGFSGNTIYFGEGSWLTVV.

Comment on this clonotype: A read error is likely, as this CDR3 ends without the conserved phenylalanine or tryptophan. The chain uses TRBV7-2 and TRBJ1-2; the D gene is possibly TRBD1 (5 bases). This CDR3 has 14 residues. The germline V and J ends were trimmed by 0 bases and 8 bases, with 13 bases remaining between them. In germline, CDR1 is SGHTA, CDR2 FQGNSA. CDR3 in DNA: TGTGCCAGCAGCTTAGCGTTAGGGGAGGGCGGCTACACCTTG. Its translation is CASSLALGEGGYTL.

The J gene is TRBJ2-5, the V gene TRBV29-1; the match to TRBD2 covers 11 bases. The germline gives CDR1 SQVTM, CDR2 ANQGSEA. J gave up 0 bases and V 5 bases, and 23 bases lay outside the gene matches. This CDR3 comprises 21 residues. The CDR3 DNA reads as TGCAGCGTTTGGGGACTAGCGGAGTACTACCGACTTTCGCCACACCAAGAGACCCAGTACTTC. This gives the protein CSVWGLAEYYRLSPHQETQYF.

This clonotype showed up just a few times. CDR3: CASSQVLIDTQYF. CDR3 in DNA: TGTGCCAGCAGCCAAGTATTGATAGATACGCAGTATTTT. The chain has TRBV14 and TRBJ2-3; D is unclear. Germline CDR1 is SGHDN and CDR2 is FVKESK. Deletions cut 1 base from V and 5 bases from J, with 7 bases between. This CDR3 is 13 amino acids long.

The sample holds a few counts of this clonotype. The CDR3 nucleotides read TGTGCCAGCAGCTTAGGATTCAGGGGCATCAATGAGCAGTTCTTC. Translated, it gives CASSLGFRGINEQFF. This chain joins TRBV13 and TRBJ2-1; possibly TRBD1 for D (6 bases). The CDR3 is 15 amino acids. The ends were cut back, 0 bases at V and 6 bases at J, with 12 bases in the middle. Germline loops: CDR1 PRHDT, CDR2 FYEKMQ (reference sequence).

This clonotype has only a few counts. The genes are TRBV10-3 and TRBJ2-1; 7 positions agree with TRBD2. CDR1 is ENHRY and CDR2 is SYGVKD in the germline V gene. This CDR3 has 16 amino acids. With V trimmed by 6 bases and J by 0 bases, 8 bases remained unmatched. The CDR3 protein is CAIRQIGGSSYNEQFF. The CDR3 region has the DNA TGTGCCATCAGGCAAATCGGGGGGAGCTCCTACAATGAGCAGTTCTTC.

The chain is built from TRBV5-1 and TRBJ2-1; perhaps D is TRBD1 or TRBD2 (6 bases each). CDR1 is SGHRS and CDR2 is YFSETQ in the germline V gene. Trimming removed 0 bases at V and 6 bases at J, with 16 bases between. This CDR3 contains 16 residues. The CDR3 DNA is TGCGCCAGCAGCTTGGGAGACCCTGAGGGGGGCAATGAGCAGTTCTTC. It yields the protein CASSLGDPEGGNEQFF.

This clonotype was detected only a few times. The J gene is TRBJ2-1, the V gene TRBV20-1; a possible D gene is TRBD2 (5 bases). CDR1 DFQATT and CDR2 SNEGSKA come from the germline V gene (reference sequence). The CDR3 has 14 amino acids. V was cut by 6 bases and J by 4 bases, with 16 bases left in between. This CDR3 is CSADWATGYNEQFF. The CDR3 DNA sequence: TGCAGTGCCGATTGGGCAACGGGGTACAATGAGCAGTTCTTC.

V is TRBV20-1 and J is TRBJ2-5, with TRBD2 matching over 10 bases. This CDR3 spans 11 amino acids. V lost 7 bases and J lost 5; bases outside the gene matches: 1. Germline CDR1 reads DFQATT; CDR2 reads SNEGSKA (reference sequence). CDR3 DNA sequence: TGCAGTGTAGCGGGAGGCGAGACCCAGTACTTC. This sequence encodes CSVAGGETQYF.

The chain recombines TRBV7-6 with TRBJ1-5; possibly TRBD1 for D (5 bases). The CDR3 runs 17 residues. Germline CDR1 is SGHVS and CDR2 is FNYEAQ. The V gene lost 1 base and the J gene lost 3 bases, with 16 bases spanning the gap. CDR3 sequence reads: CASSLGGEGVNNQPQHF. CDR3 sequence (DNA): TGTGCCAGCAGCTTAGGGGGGGAAGGAGTAAACAATCAGCCCCAGCATTTT.

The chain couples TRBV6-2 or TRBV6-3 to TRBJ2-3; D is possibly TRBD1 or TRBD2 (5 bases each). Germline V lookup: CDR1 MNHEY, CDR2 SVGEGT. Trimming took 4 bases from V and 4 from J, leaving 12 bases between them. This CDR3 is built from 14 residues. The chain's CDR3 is CASSWGKRPDTQYF. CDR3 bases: TGTGCCAGCAGTTGGGGGAAAAGACCAGATACGCAGTATTTT.

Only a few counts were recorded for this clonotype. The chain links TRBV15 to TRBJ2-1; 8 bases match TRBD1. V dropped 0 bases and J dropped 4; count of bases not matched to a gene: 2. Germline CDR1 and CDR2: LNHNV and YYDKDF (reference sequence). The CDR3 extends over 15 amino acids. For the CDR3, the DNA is TGTGCCACCAGCAGAGAAAACAGGGGGTACAATGAGCAGTTCTTC. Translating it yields CATSRENRGYNEQFF.

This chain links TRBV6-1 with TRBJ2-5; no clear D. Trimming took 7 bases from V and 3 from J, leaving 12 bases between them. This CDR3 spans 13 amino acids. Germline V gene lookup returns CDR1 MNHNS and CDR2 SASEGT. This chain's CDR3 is CASKGPLEETQYF. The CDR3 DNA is TGTGCCAGCAAAGGACCACTTGAAGAGACCCAGTACTTC.

CDR3 loop: CASSFPVERGTPYEQYF. For the CDR3, the DNA is TGTGCCAGCAGTTTCCCCGTTGAGCGGGGGACTCCCTACGAGCAGTACTTC. The J gene is TRBJ2-7, the V gene TRBV28; 8 bases match TRBD2. This CDR3 has 17 residues. V dropped 3 bases and J dropped 2; count of bases not matched to a gene: 12. Germline CDR1 and CDR2: MDHEN and SYDVKM. The complete variable domain, with remaining parts taken from reference TRBV28 and TRBJ2-7, reads DVKVTQSSRYLVKRTGEKVFLECVQDMDHENMFWYRQDPGLGLRLIYFSYDVKMKEKGDIPEGYSVSREKKERFSLILESASTNQTSMYLCASSFPVERGTPYEQYFGPGTRLTVT.

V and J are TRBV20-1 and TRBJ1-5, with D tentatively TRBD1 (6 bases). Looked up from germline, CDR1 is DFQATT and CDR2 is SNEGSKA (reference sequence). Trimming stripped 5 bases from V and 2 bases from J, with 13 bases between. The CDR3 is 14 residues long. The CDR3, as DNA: TGCAGTGCTCAACAGGGAGGGCGCAATCAGCCCCAGCATTTT. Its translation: CSAQQGGRNQPQHF.

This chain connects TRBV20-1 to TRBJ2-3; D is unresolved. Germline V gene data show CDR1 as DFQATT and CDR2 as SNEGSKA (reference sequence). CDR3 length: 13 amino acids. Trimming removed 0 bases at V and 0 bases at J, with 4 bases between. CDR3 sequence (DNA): TGCAGTGCTAGAGATGGGAGCACAGATACGCAGTATTTT. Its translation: CSARDGSTDTQYF.

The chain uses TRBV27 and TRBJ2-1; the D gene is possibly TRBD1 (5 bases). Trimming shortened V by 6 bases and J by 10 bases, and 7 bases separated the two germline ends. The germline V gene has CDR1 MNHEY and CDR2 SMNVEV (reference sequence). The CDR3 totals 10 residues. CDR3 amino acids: CASRWGEQFF. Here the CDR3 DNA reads TGTGCCAGCAGGTGGGGCGAGCAGTTCTTC.

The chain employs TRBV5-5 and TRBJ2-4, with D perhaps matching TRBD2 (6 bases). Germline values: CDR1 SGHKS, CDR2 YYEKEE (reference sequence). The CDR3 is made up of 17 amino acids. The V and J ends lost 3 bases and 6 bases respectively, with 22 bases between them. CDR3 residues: CASSSVSHGDSTNIQYF. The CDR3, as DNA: TGTGCCAGCAGCTCGGTGTCCCACGGGGACTCCACAAACATTCAGTACTTC.

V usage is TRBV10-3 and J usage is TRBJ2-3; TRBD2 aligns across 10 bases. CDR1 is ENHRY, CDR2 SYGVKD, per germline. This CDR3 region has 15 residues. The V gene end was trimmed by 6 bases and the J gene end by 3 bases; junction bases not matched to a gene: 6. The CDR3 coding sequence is TGTGCCATCAGCCTTGGACTAGCGGAAACAGATACGCAGTATTTT. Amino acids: CAISLGLAETDTQYF.

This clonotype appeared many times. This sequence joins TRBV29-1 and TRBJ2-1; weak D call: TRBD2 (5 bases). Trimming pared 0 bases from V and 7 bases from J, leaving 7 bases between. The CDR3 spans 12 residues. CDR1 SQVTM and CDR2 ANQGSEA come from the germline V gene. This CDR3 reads CSVEDGGNEQFF. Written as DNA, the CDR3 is TGCAGCGTTGAAGATGGCGGGAATGAGCAGTTCTTC.

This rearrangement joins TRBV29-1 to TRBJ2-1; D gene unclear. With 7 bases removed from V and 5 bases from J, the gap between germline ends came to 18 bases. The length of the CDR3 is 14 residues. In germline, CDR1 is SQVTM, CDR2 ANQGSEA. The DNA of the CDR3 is TGCAGCGCATCCCGGGCCAATCTAGACAATGAGCAGTTCTTC. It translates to CSASRANLDNEQFF.

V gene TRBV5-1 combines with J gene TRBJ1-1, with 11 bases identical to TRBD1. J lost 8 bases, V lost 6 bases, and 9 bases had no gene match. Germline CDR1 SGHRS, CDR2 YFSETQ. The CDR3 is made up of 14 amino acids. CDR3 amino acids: CASNMDRGHKEAFF. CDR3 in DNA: TGCGCCAGCAATATGGACAGGGGGCATAAAGAAGCTTTCTTT. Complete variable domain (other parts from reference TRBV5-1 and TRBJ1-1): KAGVTQTPRYLIKTRGQQVTLSCSPISGHRSVSWYQQTPGQGLQFLFEYFSETQRNKGNFPGRFSGRQFSNSRSEMNVSTLELGDSALYLCASNMDRGHKEAFFGQGTRLTVV.

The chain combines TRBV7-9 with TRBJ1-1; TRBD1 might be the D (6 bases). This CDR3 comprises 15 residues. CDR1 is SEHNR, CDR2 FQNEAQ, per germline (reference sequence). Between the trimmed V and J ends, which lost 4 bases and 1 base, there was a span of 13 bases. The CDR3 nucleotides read TGTGCCAGCAGCTGGTCCGGGACACAGAACACTGAAGCTTTCTTT. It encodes CASSWSGTQNTEAFF. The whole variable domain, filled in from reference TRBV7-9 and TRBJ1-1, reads DTGVSQNPRHKITKRGQNVTFRCDPISEHNRLYWYRQTLGQGPEFLTYFQNEAQLEKSRLLSDRFSAERPKGSFSTLEIQRTEQGDSAMYLCASSWSGTQNTEAFFGQGTRLTVV.

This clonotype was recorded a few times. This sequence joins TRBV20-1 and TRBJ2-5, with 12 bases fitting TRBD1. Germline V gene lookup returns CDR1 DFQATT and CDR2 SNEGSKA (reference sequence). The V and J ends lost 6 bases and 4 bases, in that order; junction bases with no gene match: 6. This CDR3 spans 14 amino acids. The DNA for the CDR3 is TGCAGTGCCCAGGGACAGGGGGCTGGAGAGACCCAGTACTTC. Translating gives CSAQGQGAGETQYF.

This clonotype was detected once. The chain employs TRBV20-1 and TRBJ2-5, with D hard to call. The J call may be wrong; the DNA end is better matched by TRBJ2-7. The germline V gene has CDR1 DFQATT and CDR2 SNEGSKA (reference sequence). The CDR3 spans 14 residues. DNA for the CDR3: TGCAGTGCTAAGAATAGCCCCAGCAACAGCGAGCAGTACTTC. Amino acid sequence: CSAKNSPSNSEQYF.

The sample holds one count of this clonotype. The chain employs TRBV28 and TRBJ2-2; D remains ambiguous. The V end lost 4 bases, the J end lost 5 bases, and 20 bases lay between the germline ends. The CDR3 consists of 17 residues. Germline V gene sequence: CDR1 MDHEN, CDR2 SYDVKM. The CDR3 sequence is CASSSSNSAKETGELFF. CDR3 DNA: TGTGCCAGCAGTTCCTCAAATTCGGCGAAGGAAACCGGGGAGCTGTTTTTT.

The CDR3 region is CASRSIGSTGELFF. Written as DNA, the CDR3 is TGTGCCAGCAGGTCAATAGGTAGCACCGGGGAGCTGTTTTTT. The chain links TRBV11-1 to TRBJ2-2; D is unresolved. CDR1 and CDR2 from the germline V gene are SGHAT and FQDESV (reference sequence). The V and J ends lost 6 bases and 4 bases respectively, with 12 bases between them. The CDR3 runs 14 residues.